These 32 T cell receptor beta chains were sequenced from one sample in a study of blood T cells in healthy people across ages. Next came a second PCR, run for about 7 to 12 cycles, which used a sample-barcoded 5' primer along with a J-beta primer mix. TCRdb re-analysed the 5' RACE reads in MiXCR, keeping a single row per CDR3 protein. The table records about 1,500,000 distinct CDR3 sequences, over 25% of them present only once. What was sequenced was blood. Receptor source: a woman in her thirties in good health.

This clonotype has just a few counts. The rearrangement uses TRBV28 and TRBJ1-4, with 9 bases aligning to TRBD1. Trimming cost V 5 bases and J 4 bases; bases outside gene matches: 8. CDR1 is MDHEN and CDR2 is SYDVKM in the germline V gene. This CDR3 is built from 16 residues. In nucleotides, the CDR3 is TGTGCCAGCAGTCCCATTTGGACAGGGGTTAATGAAAAACTGTTTTTT. Its protein product is CASSPIWTGVNEKLFF.

With respect to this clonotype: Its ends do not fully match the called genes, so a read error is possible. V gene TRBV7-2 combines with J gene TRBJ2-5; the match to TRBD2 covers 10 bases. Gene TRBJ2-7 matches the end of the DNA better, so the J call may be wrong. The CDR3 has 16 residues. Looked up from germline, CDR1 is SGHTA and CDR2 is FQGNSA. The CDR3 region is CARSLATAGGQSEQYF. CDR3 DNA sequence: TGTGCCCGCAGCTTAGCCACAGCGGGGGGGCAGAGCGAGCAGTACTTC.

The CDR3 region is CATSEGTSVQETQYF. CDR3 in DNA: TGTGCCACCAGCGAGGGGACTAGCGTCCAAGAGACCCAGTACTTC. The chain couples TRBV24-1 to TRBJ2-4; 10 bases map to TRBD2. The end of the DNA is better explained by TRBJ2-5, so the J call may be wrong. The CDR3 has 15 residues. CDR1 KGHDR and CDR2 SFDVKD come from the germline V gene.

In regard to this clonotype: A much larger clone sits a single nucleotide away, making a read error possible. This chain connects TRBV3-1 to TRBJ2-1; D is unresolved. CDR1 LGHDT and CDR2 YNNKEL come from the germline V gene (reference sequence). The CDR3 sequence is 12 residues long. The CDR3 loop is CANSQDGDEQFF. In DNA form, the CDR3 reads TGTGCCAACAGCCAAGATGGGGATGAGCAGTTCTTC.

This clonotype was counted a single time. Germline and junction disagree at one end, which may indicate a read error. The rearrangement joins TRBV7-2 to TRBJ1-6, with D unresolved. This CDR3 contains 15 residues. Germline assignment: CDR1 SGHTA and CDR2 FQGNSA. This CDR3 is CASSLGPRNNSPLHF. CDR3 nucleotides: TGCGCCAGCAGCTTAGGTCCCAGAAATAATTCACCCCTCCACTTT.

This clonotype was picked up many times. This chain uses TRBV6-1 with TRBJ2-3, with D perhaps TRBD2 (6 bases). Trimming left V 7 bases short and J 5 bases short, with 10 bases between. Germline CDR1 MNHNS, CDR2 SASEGT. There are 12 residues in the CDR3. Written as DNA, the CDR3 is TGTGCCAGCATCCCCGGGGGAGATACGCAGTATTTT. Amino acid sequence: CASIPGGDTQYF.

This clonotype was observed a handful of times. V and J are TRBV9 and TRBJ2-3, with 8 bases matching TRBD2. There are 15 residues in the CDR3. V lost 7 bases and J lost 5; bases outside the gene matches: 12. CDR1 SGDLS and CDR2 YYNGEE come from the germline V gene. The CDR3 nucleotides read TGTGCCAGCCTCCCGGGACTAGGGGACCAAGATACGCAGTATTTT. This gives the protein CASLPGLGDQDTQYF.

Here the CDR3 reads CASSAPDGDTQYF. DNA of the CDR3: TGTGCCAGCAGTGCCCCCGACGGAGATACGCAGTATTTT. This sequence joins TRBV7-9 and TRBJ2-3; D call uncertain. The CDR3 length is 13 residues. V gave up 6 bases and J gave up 5 bases, with 12 bases separating them. CDR1 and CDR2 from the germline V gene are SEHNR and FQNEAQ (reference sequence).

This chain joins TRBV5-1 and TRBJ2-2; 7 nucleotides align to TRBD2. This CDR3 has 14 residues. Germline V gene data show CDR1 as SGHRS and CDR2 as YFSETQ. The J segment lost 8 bases and the V segment lost 4 bases, leaving 8 bases of the junction unmatched. This CDR3 reads CASSRAGVAGELFF. CDR3 sequence (DNA): TGCGCCAGCAGCAGGGCGGGAGTAGCTGGGGAGCTGTTTTTT. Based on the CDR3 plus reference TRBV5-1 and TRBJ2-2, the full variable domain is KAGVTQTPRYLIKTRGQQVTLSCSPISGHRSVSWYQQTPGQGLQFLFEYFSETQRNKGNFPGRFSGRQFSNSRSEMNVSTLELGDSALYLCASSRAGVAGELFFGEGSRLTVL.

This chain connects TRBV5-1 to TRBJ1-5; no clear D. There are 13 residues in the CDR3. The V end was cut by 7 bases, the J end by 7 bases, with 15 bases between. Germline values: CDR1 SGHRS, CDR2 YFSETQ. The CDR3, as DNA: TGCGCCAGCGGGTTGGGTCCTAGCCAGCCCCAGCATTTT. Protein product: CASGLGPSQPQHF.

This chain connects TRBV12-3 or TRBV12-4 to TRBJ2-3, with D unresolved. Trimming pared 5 bases from V and 4 bases from J, leaving 13 bases between. The CDR3 spans 14 residues. The CDR3 sequence is CASSPQRRADTQYF. The CDR3 DNA reads as TGTGCCAGCAGTCCCCAAAGGAGAGCAGATACGCAGTATTTT.

The V and J genes are TRBV12-3 or TRBV12-4 and TRBJ2-6; TRBD1 agrees at 10 bases. The J segment lost 2 bases and the V segment lost 5 bases, leaving 6 bases of the junction unmatched. This CDR3 comprises 17 residues. CDR3 DNA sequence: TGTGCCAGCAGTGCCGGGACAGGGGTTCCTGGGGCCAACGTCCTGACTTTC. It translates to CASSAGTGVPGANVLTF.

The table lists this clonotype with many counts. V is TRBV7-9 and J is TRBJ2-1; possible D gene TRBD2, 6 bases. CDR3 length: 13 amino acids. Looked up from germline, CDR1 is SEHNR and CDR2 is FQNEAQ (reference sequence). The germline V and J ends were trimmed by 2 bases and 7 bases, with 9 bases remaining between them. The DNA for the CDR3 is TGTGCCAGCAGCTTACGCGGGGAGAATGAGCAGTTCTTC. This translates into CASSLRGENEQFF.

The gene calls are TRBV7-2 and TRBJ2-4; 9 positions agree with TRBD1. The tail of the sequence fits TRBJ2-7 better, so the J call may be wrong. CDR1 is SGHTA and CDR2 is FQGNSA in the germline V gene. The length of the CDR3 is 16 residues. Here the CDR3 reads CASSSPLGDRVYEQYF. The CDR3, as DNA: TGTGCCAGCAGCTCTCCTCTCGGGGACAGGGTCTACGAGCAGTACTTC.

The chain is built from TRBV20-1 and TRBJ2-7; D ambiguous. The end of the DNA aligns better with TRBJ2-5, so the J call may be wrong. This CDR3 spans 13 amino acids. Germline-derived CDR1 and CDR2 are DFQATT and SNEGSKA (reference sequence). CDR3 sequence reads: CSAVSPGSETQYF. CDR3 coding DNA: TGCAGTGCCGTAAGCCCTGGCTCGGAGACCCAGTACTTC.

This clonotype was seen ten or more times. The chain carries TRBV7-9 and TRBJ2-5; tentatively, D is TRBD2 (6 bases). V lost 5 bases, J lost 2 bases, and 30 bases lay in between. This CDR3 has 20 amino acids. From germline, CDR1 is SEHNR and CDR2 FQNEAQ (reference sequence). In DNA, the CDR3 is TGTGCCAGCAGCGCCACGAATATCTCGACCCGTCGGAGCGGGCAAGAGACCCAGTACTTC. Translated: CASSATNISTRRSGQETQYF.

V and J are TRBV5-1 and TRBJ1-3; D is unclear. Germline assignment: CDR1 SGHRS and CDR2 YFSETQ. V lost 4 bases and J 3 bases, leaving 11 bases between the germline ends. The CDR3 has 14 residues. The CDR3 coding sequence is TGCGCCAGCAGCCAGAGGGCCGGTGGAAACACCATATATTTT. This gives the protein CASSQRAGGNTIYF.

This chain joins TRBV7-6 and TRBJ2-1, with 9 bases lining up with TRBD1. The V and J ends lost 1 base and 0 bases, in that order; junction bases with no gene match: 4. This CDR3 has 17 amino acids. Per the germline V gene, CDR1 is SGHVS and CDR2 is FNYEAQ. This CDR3 reads CASSLVTGGSSYNEQFF. The CDR3 bases are TGTGCCAGCAGCTTAGTGACAGGGGGTTCCTCCTACAATGAGCAGTTCTTC.

The J gene is TRBJ2-5, the V gene TRBV10-3, with 7 bases that match TRBD2. Germline V gene lookup returns CDR1 ENHRY and CDR2 SYGVKD. Trimming removed 8 bases from V and 5 bases from J; junction bases left unmatched: 8. CDR3 length equals 13 residues. In DNA, the CDR3 is TGTGCCATCGGCGGGGGTGATTATGAGACCCAGTACTTC. Its translation is CAIGGGDYETQYF.

This clonotype came up many times. The gene calls are TRBV7-2 and TRBJ2-5; D is ambiguous. V gave up 1 base and J gave up 10 bases, with 10 bases separating them. Germline V gene sequence: CDR1 SGHTA, CDR2 FQGNSA. This CDR3 is 12 amino acids long. The CDR3 DNA reads as TGTGCCAGCAGCTTAGGTTCGTTGTACCAGTACTTC. Residues: CASSLGSLYQYF.

This clonotype showed up just a few times. CDR3 sequence reads: CASSFGLAGANEQFF. The CDR3 nucleotides are TGTGCCAGCAGCTTTGGACTAGCGGGAGCCAATGAGCAGTTCTTC. J is TRBJ2-1 and V is TRBV6-6; 13 positions match TRBD2. The CDR3 is made up of 15 amino acids. CDR1 and CDR2 (germline): MNHNY, SVGAGI (reference sequence). Trimming took 6 bases from V and 6 from J; bases not matched to a gene: 5.

This clonotype was seen more than once but under ten times. The chain links TRBV9 to TRBJ2-2; 8 nucleotides line up with TRBD2. This CDR3 has 19 residues. V lost 4 bases and J lost 0; bases outside the gene matches: 14. Germline assignment: CDR1 SGDLS and CDR2 YYNGEE. CDR3 amino acids: CASSNPQRAGAPNTGELFF. The CDR3, as DNA: TGTGCCAGCAGCAACCCTCAGAGAGCGGGAGCCCCGAACACCGGGGAGCTGTTTTTT.

Of note for this clonotype: This sequence may be a read error, since a much larger clone differs from it by one base. The rearrangement uses TRBV24-1 and TRBJ2-6; tentative D call: TRBD2 (6 bases). From germline, CDR1 is KGHDR and CDR2 SFDVKD. This CDR3 is built from 14 residues. Here the CDR3 DNA reads TGTGCCGCCAGTGGAGGGTCTGGGGCCAACGTCCTGACTTTC. Translated, it gives CAASGGSGANVLTF.

This clonotype has at least ten counts. The chain couples TRBV4-3 to TRBJ2-1; 12 bases line up with TRBD2. In germline, CDR1 is LGHNA, CDR2 YSLEER. Germline trimming cut 0 bases from V and 3 bases from J; bases unmatched to any gene: 6. The CDR3 covers 18 residues. In DNA, the CDR3 is TGCGCCAGCAGCCAAGATCCCGCGACTAGCGGGAGCTACAATGAGCAGTTCTTC. Translated: CASSQDPATSGSYNEQFF.

Many counts were recorded for this clonotype. The V call is TRBV10-3, the J call TRBJ2-7; TRBD1 aligns across 10 bases. The CDR3 loop spans 14 amino acids. The trim removed 11 bases at V and 5 bases at J, leaving 12 bases unmatched. Germline-derived CDR1 and CDR2 are ENHRY and SYGVKD. As DNA, the CDR3 is TGTGCCCTCGACCCTGGACAGGGGGACCACGAGCAGTACTTC. Protein product: CALDPGQGDHEQYF.

This clonotype was detected ten times or more. This chain uses TRBV20-1 with TRBJ2-1; the D is unclear. CDR3 length: 15 residues. Germline V gene lookup returns CDR1 DFQATT and CDR2 SNEGSKA (reference sequence). Trimming removed 1 base from V and 0 bases from J, with 10 bases in between. The CDR3 coding sequence is TGCAGTGCTAGAGTCGGATTTAGCTCCTACAATGAGCAGTTCTTC. Translation gives CSARVGFSSYNEQFF.

The chain combines TRBV20-1 with TRBJ2-1; 11 bases are a match to TRBD2. The junction had 9 bases not matched to a gene; V was cut back by 6 bases and J by 8 bases. Germline CDR1 reads DFQATT; CDR2 reads SNEGSKA (reference sequence). CDR3 length: 14 amino acids. CDR3 in DNA: TGCAGTGCGACTCTAGCGGGAGGCAACGATGAGCAGTTCTTC. Its translation: CSATLAGGNDEQFF.

This clonotype was observed a few times. The chain links TRBV3-1 to TRBJ1-2, with D possibly TRBD1 on 6 matching bases. The CDR3 length is 15 residues. Germline values: CDR1 LGHDT, CDR2 YNNKEL (reference sequence). V lost 0 bases to trimming and J lost 10 bases, with 18 bases between them. The DNA of the CDR3 is TGTGCCAGCAGCCAAGACCCCCAGGGGTTTGGGGCCTACACCTTC. As protein: CASSQDPQGFGAYTF.

In its sample, this clonotype was seen many times. This chain links TRBV20-1 with TRBJ1-2; 8 bases agree with TRBD1. V lost 2 bases and J lost 6; bases outside the gene matches: 5. Per germline, CDR1 DFQATT and CDR2 SNEGSKA (reference sequence). The CDR3 runs to 13 residues. The CDR3 sequence: CSARRQGRDGYTF. As DNA, the CDR3 is TGCAGTGCTAGAAGACAGGGGAGGGATGGCTACACCTTC.

The chain recombines TRBV10-3 with TRBJ1-1, with D perhaps matching TRBD1 (6 bases). Germline assignment: CDR1 ENHRY and CDR2 SYGVKD. Trimming stripped 6 bases from V and 6 bases from J, with 14 bases between. The CDR3 runs to 13 residues. CDR3 loop: CAISYGGLAEAFF. CDR3 DNA: TGTGCCATCAGCTACGGGGGCCTGGCTGAAGCTTTCTTT.

This clonotype appeared once. V and J are TRBV6-2 or TRBV6-3 and TRBJ2-1, with D unresolved. This CDR3 has 12 amino acids. In germline, CDR1 is MNHEY, CDR2 SVGEGT. Trimming stripped 1 base from V and 15 bases from J, with 13 bases between. In nucleotides, the CDR3 is TGTGCCAGCAGTTACTTAAACTCGGATTCGTTCTTC. This codes for CASSYLNSDSFF.

This clonotype was picked up many times. V usage is TRBV20-1 and J usage is TRBJ2-1; 10 bases align to TRBD2. CDR3 size: 15 residues. CDR1 and CDR2 (germline): DFQATT, SNEGSKA (reference sequence). J lost 3 bases, V lost 6 bases, and 8 bases had no gene match. The CDR3 nucleotides are TGCAGTGCAAGTCAAGCGGGGGGGCGCTACAATGAGCAGTTCTTC. Its translation is CSASQAGGRYNEQFF.